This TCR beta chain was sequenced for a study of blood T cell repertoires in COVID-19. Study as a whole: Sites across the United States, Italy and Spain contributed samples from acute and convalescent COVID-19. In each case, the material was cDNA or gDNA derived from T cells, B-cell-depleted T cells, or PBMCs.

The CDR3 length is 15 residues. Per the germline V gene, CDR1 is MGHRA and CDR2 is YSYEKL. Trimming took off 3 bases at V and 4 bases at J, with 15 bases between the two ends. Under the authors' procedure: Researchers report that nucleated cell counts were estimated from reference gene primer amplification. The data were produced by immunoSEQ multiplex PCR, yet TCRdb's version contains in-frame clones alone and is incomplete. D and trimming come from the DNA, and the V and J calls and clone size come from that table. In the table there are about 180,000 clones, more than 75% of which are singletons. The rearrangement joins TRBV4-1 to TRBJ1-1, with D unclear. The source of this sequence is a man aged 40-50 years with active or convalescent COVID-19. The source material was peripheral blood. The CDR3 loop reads CASSQRGPAGTEAFF. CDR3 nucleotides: TGCGCCAGCAGCCAGCGAGGACCGGCGGGCACTGAAGCTTTCTTT.